These 25 T cell receptor beta chains originate from one sample sequenced in a study of blood T cell repertoires in COVID-19. Some clones are missing from TCRdb's copy, which holds only in-frame ones; the method was immunoSEQ multiplex PCR. The sample gives around 200,000 clones, 80% to 90% of which show up once; around 18% is in the top ten. Sequencing input: peripheral blood. The source of these receptors is a woman older than 75 with active or convalescent COVID-19.

This chain links TRBV7-2 with TRBJ2-5; D may be TRBD1 (6 bases). V lost 5 bases and J lost 5, with 18 bases in between. CDR1 and CDR2 from the germline V gene are SGHTA and FQGNSA. CDR3 size: 15 residues. The CDR3, as DNA: TGTGCCAGCAGCCCGACGTTATCAGGGGTCGAGACCCAGTACTTC. It encodes CASSPTLSGVETQYF.

The chain has TRBV2 and TRBJ2-7, with D maybe TRBD1 (6 bases). This CDR3 is 12 amino acids long. V lost 4 bases and J lost 5, with 9 bases in between. CDR1 is SNHLY and CDR2 is FYNNEI in the germline V gene. CDR3: CASSGPGDEQYF. CDR3 DNA sequence: TGTGCCAGCAGTGGCCCAGGGGACGAGCAGTACTTC.

This clone was seen a few times. This chain connects TRBV10-2 to TRBJ1-1, with a weak D call TRBD1 (6 bases). This CDR3 spans 13 amino acids. V was pared by 2 bases and J by 11 bases, with 15 bases between. In germline, CDR1 is WSHSY, CDR2 SAAADI. CDR3 in DNA: TGCGCCAGCAGTGAGCCGGGGGGGCGCGGGGCTTTCTTT. Translating it yields CASSEPGGRGAFF.

V is TRBV18 and J is TRBJ2-1; a possible D gene is TRBD2 (6 bases). Trimming removed 5 bases at V and 6 bases at J, with 17 bases between. CDR1 is KGHSH, CDR2 LQKENI, per germline. The CDR3 length is 15 residues. The chain's CDR3 is CASSSQSTSFNEQFF. As DNA, the CDR3 is TGTGCCAGCTCATCTCAATCAACTAGCTTCAATGAGCAGTTCTTC.

The J gene is TRBJ2-7, the V gene TRBV24-1, with D unclear. In germline, CDR1 is KGHDR, CDR2 SFDVKD. The CDR3 consists of 14 residues. V lost 4 bases, J lost 2 bases, and 11 bases lay in between. The CDR3: CATSETNYPYEQYF. The CDR3 nucleotides are TGTGCCACCAGTGAAACTAATTATCCCTACGAGCAGTACTTC.

The rearrangement links TRBV7-9 to TRBJ2-1; 12 nucleotides match TRBD2. The CDR3 loop spans 16 amino acids. CDR1 and CDR2 (germline): SEHNR, FQNEAQ (reference sequence). The junction had 11 bases not matched to a gene; V was cut back by 7 bases and J by 7 bases. The CDR3 protein is CASTKSTSGSRNEQFF. The CDR3 DNA sequence: TGTGCCAGCACCAAATCGACTAGCGGGAGTCGGAATGAGCAGTTCTTC.

This clone turned up a few times. CDR3 DNA: TGTGCCAGCTCACCATCGAGCGATCCCTACGAGCAGTACTTC. Translation gives CASSPSSDPYEQYF. The chain has TRBV18 and TRBJ2-7, with no clear D. CDR3 length: 14 amino acids. Germline-derived CDR1 and CDR2 are KGHSH and LQKENI. The ends were cut back, 2 bases at V and 2 bases at J, with 10 bases in the middle.

The chain joins TRBV6-5 to TRBJ2-7, with 10 bases matching TRBD1. Germline CDR1 MNHEY, CDR2 SVGAGI. The CDR3 loop spans 15 amino acids. V trimming: 8 bases; J trimming: 1 base; junction bases outside the gene matches: 8. CDR3 in amino acids: CASGKDRGPSYEQYF. The CDR3 bases are TGTGCCAGCGGGAAAGACAGGGGGCCATCCTACGAGCAGTACTTC.

V gene TRBV6-5 combines with J gene TRBJ1-4; possibly TRBD1 for D (5 bases). With 5 bases removed from V and 3 bases from J, the gap between germline ends came to 10 bases. Germline CDR1 is MNHEY and CDR2 is SVGAGI. The CDR3 sequence is 14 residues long. For the CDR3, the DNA is TGTGCCAGCAGTCAAATGACAGCTAATGAAAAACTGTTTTTT. Amino acid sequence: CASSQMTANEKLFF.

This chain joins TRBV5-4 and TRBJ2-3, with D possibly matching TRBD2 (5 bases). CDR3 size: 17 residues. Germline V gives CDR1 SGHNT, CDR2 YYREEE (reference sequence). Between the trimmed V and J ends, which lost 4 bases and 0 bases, there was a span of 18 bases. CDR3 sequence (DNA): TGTGCCAGCAGCCCGGGCGGGCGCACCTCTAGCACAGATACGCAGTATTTT. As protein: CASSPGGRTSSTDTQYF.

The chain couples TRBV4-1 to TRBJ2-7; D is ambiguous. V was trimmed by 3 bases and J by 0 bases, leaving 9 bases between them. The CDR3 is 14 amino acids. Germline loops: CDR1 MGHRA, CDR2 YSYEKL. The CDR3 spells CASSQSVPSYEQYF. CDR3 sequence (DNA): TGCGCCAGCAGCCAGTCCGTCCCCTCCTACGAGCAGTACTTC.

The chain joins TRBV11-3 to TRBJ2-5; D is unresolved. There are 14 residues in the CDR3. Germline CDR1 reads SGHNT; CDR2 reads YENEEA. V lost 3 bases and J 1 base, leaving 9 bases between the germline ends. The CDR3 DNA is TGTGCCAGCAGCTTGAGACTCGTCCAAGAGACCCAGTACTTC. Translated, it gives CASSLRLVQETQYF.

The V call is TRBV19, the J call TRBJ1-2; the D is unclear. The CDR3 has 12 residues. The V end was cut by 4 bases, the J end by 4 bases, with 7 bases between. The V gene's germline CDR1 is LNHDA and CDR2 SQIVND (reference sequence). The CDR3 loop reads CASSTHSYGYTF. Here the CDR3 DNA reads TGTGCCAGTAGTACCCACAGCTATGGCTACACCTTC.

The rearrangement links TRBV6-5 to TRBJ2-7; a possible D gene is TRBD1 (6 bases). Looked up from germline, CDR1 is MNHEY and CDR2 is SVGAGI. V was trimmed by 5 bases and J by 10 bases, leaving 21 bases between them. This CDR3 has 14 amino acids. CDR3 amino acids: CASSTPTGIRTQYF. In DNA form, the CDR3 reads TGTGCCAGCAGTACCCCGACAGGTATAAGGACTCAGTACTTC.

The V gene is TRBV7-6, the J gene TRBJ1-1; 8 bases align to TRBD1. The CDR3 length is 15 residues. The germline CDR1 and CDR2 sequences are SGHVS and FNYEAQ. Trimming at V came to 4 bases and at J to 0 bases, leaving 4 bases not matched to a gene. CDR3 loop: CASSSRTGLNTEAFF. In DNA form, the CDR3 reads TGTGCCAGCAGCTCGAGGACAGGGCTGAACACTGAAGCTTTCTTT.

V gene TRBV5-1 combines with J gene TRBJ1-4; 9 bases agree with TRBD1. Per the germline V gene, CDR1 is SGHRS and CDR2 is YFSETQ. The CDR3 is made up of 15 amino acids. V was pared by 1 base and J by 8 bases, with 6 bases of the junction left unmatched. CDR3 nucleotide sequence: TGCGCCAGCAGCTTGAGGACAGGGGACGCAGAAAAACTGTTTTTT. Translated: CASSLRTGDAEKLFF.

This sequence joins TRBV5-1 and TRBJ2-1; D perhaps matches TRBD1 (6 bases). The CDR3 runs 16 residues. V dropped 2 bases and J dropped 0 bases, with 12 bases sitting between them. Per the germline V gene, CDR1 is SGHRS and CDR2 is YFSETQ. The CDR3 region is CASSFLTGSSYNEQFF. CDR3 DNA: TGCGCCAGCAGCTTTCTTACAGGGTCCTCCTACAATGAGCAGTTCTTC. The whole variable domain, remainder taken from reference TRBV5-1 and TRBJ2-1, is KAGVTQTPRYLIKTRGQQVTLSCSPISGHRSVSWYQQTPGQGLQFLFEYFSETQRNKGNFPGRFSGRQFSNSRSEMNVSTLELGDSALYLCASSFLTGSSYNEQFFGPGTRLTVL.

The chain recombines TRBV3-1 (or the pseudogene TRBV3-2) with TRBJ2-3; D unresolved. The CDR3 is 13 amino acids. Looked up from germline, CDR1 is LGHDT and CDR2 is YNNKEL (reference sequence). Trimming removed 6 bases from V and 2 bases from J, with 9 bases in between. The CDR3 reads CASSRTHTDTQYF. CDR3 in DNA: TGTGCCAGCAGTCGCACTCACACAGATACGCAGTATTTT.

V is TRBV18 and J is TRBJ2-1; 8 nucleotides agree with TRBD1. Germline V gives CDR1 KGHSH, CDR2 LQKENI. V gave up 2 bases and J gave up 7 bases; unmatched junction bases: 1. This CDR3 has 13 residues. The CDR3 sequence: CASSPNRGNEQFF. The DNA of the CDR3 is TGTGCCAGCTCACCAAACAGGGGGAATGAGCAGTTCTTC.

The chain links TRBV6-6 to TRBJ2-2, with a tentative D call TRBD2 (7 bases). The CDR3 spans 19 residues. Trimming stripped 5 bases from V and 3 bases from J, with 25 bases between. Germline-derived CDR1 and CDR2 are MNHNY and SVGAGI (reference sequence). CDR3 DNA sequence: TGTGCCAGCAGTCCCCCCACCGTTGGGGGGGCCCAGGACACCGGGGAGCTGTTTTTT. This codes for CASSPPTVGGAQDTGELFF.

The V call is TRBV30, the J call TRBJ1-6, with a weak D call TRBD1 (6 bases). The germline V gene encodes CDR1 GTSNPN and CDR2 SVGIG (reference sequence). CDR3 length: 14 amino acids. The V and J ends lost 0 bases and 9 bases respectively, with 12 bases between them. CDR3 amino acids: CAWSVSGVGSPLHF. CDR3 DNA: TGTGCCTGGAGTGTTTCAGGGGTAGGTTCACCCCTCCACTTT.

This clone has a handful of counts. The chain employs TRBV9 and TRBJ2-2; D is possibly TRBD1 (6 bases). CDR1 and CDR2 (germline): SGDLS, YYNGEE. The CDR3 sequence is 16 residues long. V gave up 4 bases and J gave up 4 bases, with 17 bases separating them. The CDR3 loop is CASSPRAGVGTGELFF. The CDR3 bases are TGTGCCAGCAGCCCCCGGGCAGGGGTAGGCACCGGGGAGCTGTTTTTT. The whole variable domain, remainder taken from reference TRBV9 and TRBJ2-2, is DSGVTQTPKHLITATGQRVTLRCSPRSGDLSVYWYQQSLDQGLQFLIQYYNGEERAKGNILERFSAQQFPDLHSELNLSSLELGDSALYFCASSPRAGVGTGELFFGEGSRLTVL.

V and J are TRBV24-1 and TRBJ1-2; the D gene is possibly TRBD1 (6 bases). Trimming shortened V by 9 bases and J by 4 bases, and 11 bases separated the two germline ends. The CDR3 runs to 12 residues. The germline CDR1 and CDR2 sequences are KGHDR and SFDVKD. CDR3 amino acids: CATSQGAYGYTF. Here the CDR3 DNA reads TGTGCCACCTCACAGGGAGCCTATGGCTACACCTTC.

V is TRBV3-1 (or the pseudogene TRBV3-2) and J is TRBJ1-2, with D perhaps TRBD1 (6 bases). The CDR3 has 14 amino acids. V lost 1 base and J lost 8, with 14 bases in between. Looked up from germline, CDR1 is LGHDT and CDR2 is YNNKEL (reference sequence). The CDR3: CASSQVGGHGGYTF. CDR3 sequence (DNA): TGTGCCAGCAGCCAAGTAGGGGGACATGGGGGCTACACCTTC.

In the case of this clone: This CDR3 is also generated by other DNA sequences in the sample. The chain combines TRBV5-4 with TRBJ1-1; 7 nucleotides line up with TRBD1. This CDR3 is built from 15 residues. Losses at the gene ends were 0 bases for V and 4 bases for J; bases not matched to a gene: 6. Germline CDR1 reads SGHNT; CDR2 reads YYREEE (reference sequence). CDR3 sequence: CASSLVRQGGTEAFF. Written as DNA, the CDR3 is TGTGCCAGCAGCTTGGTACGGCAGGGGGGCACTGAAGCTTTCTTT. The full variable domain, its missing parts supplied by reference TRBV5-4 and TRBJ1-1, is ETGVTQSPTHLIKTRGQQVTLRCSSQSGHNTVSWYQQALGQGPQFIFQYYREEENGRGNFPPRFSGLQFPNYSSELNVNALELDDSALYLCASSLVRQGGTEAFFGQGTRLTVV.